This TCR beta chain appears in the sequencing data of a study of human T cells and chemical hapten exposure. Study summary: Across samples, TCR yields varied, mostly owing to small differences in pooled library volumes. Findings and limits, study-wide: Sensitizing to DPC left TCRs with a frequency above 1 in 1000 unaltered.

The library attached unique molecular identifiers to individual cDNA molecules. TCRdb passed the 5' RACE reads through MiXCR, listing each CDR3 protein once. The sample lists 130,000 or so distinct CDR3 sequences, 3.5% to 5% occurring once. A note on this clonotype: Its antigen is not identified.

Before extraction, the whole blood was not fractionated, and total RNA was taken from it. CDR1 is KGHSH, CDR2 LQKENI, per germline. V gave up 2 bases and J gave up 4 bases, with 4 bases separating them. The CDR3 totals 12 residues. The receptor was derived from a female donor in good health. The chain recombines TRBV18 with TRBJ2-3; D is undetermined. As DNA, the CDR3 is TGTGCCAGCTCACCAGAGGCAGATACGCAGTATTTT. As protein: CASSPEADTQYF.